This TCR beta chain is drawn from a study of control samples from healthy donors and cancer patients. Data came from immunoSEQ multiplex PCR; TCRdb stores just in-frame clones and leaves some out. The table has 75,000 to 90,000 clones, about 85% seen once; the top ten hold less than 2.5%. Germline CDR1 MGHRA, CDR2 YSYEKL. Trimming took off 0 bases at V and 5 bases at J, with 13 bases between the two ends. The CDR3 spans 15 residues. The TCR originated in a woman between 40 and 55 years old in good health. This chain links TRBV4-1 with TRBJ1-1; D is ambiguous. Source material: blood. CDR3 residues: CASSQDRGGRTEAFF. DNA for the CDR3: TGCGCCAGCAGCCAAGATCGTGGAGGGCGGACTGAAGCTTTCTTT.